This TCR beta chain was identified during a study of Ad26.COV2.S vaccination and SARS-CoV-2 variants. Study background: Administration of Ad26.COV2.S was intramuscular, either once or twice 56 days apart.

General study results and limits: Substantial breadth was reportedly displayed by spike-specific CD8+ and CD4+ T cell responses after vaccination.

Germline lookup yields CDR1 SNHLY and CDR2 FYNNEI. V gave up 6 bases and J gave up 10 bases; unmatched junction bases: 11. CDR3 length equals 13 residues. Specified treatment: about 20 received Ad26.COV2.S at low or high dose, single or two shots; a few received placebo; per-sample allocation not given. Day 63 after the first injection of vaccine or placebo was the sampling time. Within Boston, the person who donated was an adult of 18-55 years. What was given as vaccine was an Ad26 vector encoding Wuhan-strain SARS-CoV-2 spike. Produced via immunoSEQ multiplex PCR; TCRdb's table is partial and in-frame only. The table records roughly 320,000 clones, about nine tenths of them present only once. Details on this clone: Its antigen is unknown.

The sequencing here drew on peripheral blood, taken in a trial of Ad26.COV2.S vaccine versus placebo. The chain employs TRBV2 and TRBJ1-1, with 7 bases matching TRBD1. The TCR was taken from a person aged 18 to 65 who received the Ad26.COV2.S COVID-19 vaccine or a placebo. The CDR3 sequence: CASRGGEKSGAFF. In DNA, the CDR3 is TGTGCCAGCAGAGGGGGCGAAAAGTCCGGAGCTTTCTTT. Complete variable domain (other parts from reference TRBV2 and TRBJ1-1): EPEVTQTPSHQVTQMGQEVILRCVPISNHLYFYWYRQILGQKVEFLVSFYNNEISEKSEIFDDQFSVERPDGSNFTLKIRSTKLEDSAMYFCASRGGEKSGAFFGQGTRLTVV.